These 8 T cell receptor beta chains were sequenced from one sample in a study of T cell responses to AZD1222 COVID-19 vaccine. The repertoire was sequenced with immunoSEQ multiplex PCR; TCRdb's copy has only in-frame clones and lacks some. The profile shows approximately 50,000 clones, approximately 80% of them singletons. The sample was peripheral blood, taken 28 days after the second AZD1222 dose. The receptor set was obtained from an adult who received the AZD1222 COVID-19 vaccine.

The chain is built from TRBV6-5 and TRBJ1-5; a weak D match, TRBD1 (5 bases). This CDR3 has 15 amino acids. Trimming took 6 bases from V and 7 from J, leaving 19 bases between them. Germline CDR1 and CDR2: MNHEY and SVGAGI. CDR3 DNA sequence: TGTGCCAGCAGGCAGAAGGCGGCAGGGAACCAGCCCCAGCATTTT. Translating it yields CASRQKAAGNQPQHF.

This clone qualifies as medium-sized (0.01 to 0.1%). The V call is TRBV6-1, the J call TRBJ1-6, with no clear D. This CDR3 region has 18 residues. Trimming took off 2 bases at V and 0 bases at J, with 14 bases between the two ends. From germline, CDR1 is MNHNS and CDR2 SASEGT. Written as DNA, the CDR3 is TGTGCCAGCAGTGAAAGTGGAGGACGTAGCTCCTATAATTCACCCCTCCACTTT. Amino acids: CASSESGGRSSYNSPLHF.

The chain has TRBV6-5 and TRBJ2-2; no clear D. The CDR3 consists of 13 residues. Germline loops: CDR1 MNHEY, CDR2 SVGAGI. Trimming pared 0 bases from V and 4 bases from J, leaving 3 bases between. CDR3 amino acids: CASSYSVTGELFF. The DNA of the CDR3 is TGTGCCAGCAGTTACTCGGTCACCGGGGAGCTGTTTTTT.

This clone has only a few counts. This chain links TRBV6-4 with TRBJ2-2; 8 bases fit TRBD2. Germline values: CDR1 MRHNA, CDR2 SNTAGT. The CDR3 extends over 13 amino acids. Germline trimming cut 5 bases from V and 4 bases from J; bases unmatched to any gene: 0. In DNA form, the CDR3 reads TGTGCCAGCAGTAGCGGGAGCACCGGGGAGCTGTTTTTT. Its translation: CASSSGSTGELFF.

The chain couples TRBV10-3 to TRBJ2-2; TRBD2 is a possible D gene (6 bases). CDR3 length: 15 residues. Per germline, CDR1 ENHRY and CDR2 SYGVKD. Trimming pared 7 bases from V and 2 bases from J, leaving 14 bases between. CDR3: CAIKRDSLNTGELFF. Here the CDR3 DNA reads TGTGCCATCAAGAGGGACTCGTTAAACACCGGGGAGCTGTTTTTT.

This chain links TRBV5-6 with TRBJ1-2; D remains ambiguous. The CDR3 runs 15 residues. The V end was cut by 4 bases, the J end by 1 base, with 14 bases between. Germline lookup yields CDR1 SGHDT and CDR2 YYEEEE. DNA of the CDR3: TGTGCCAGCAGCGCGATAAGGGCCCTTAACTATGGCTACACCTTC. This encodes CASSAIRALNYGYTF. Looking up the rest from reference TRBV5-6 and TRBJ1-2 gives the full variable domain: DAGVTQSPTHLIKTRGQQVTLRCSPKSGHDTVSWYQQALGQGPQFIFQYYEEEERQRGNFPDRFSGHQFPNYSSELNVNALLLGDSALYLCASSAIRALNYGYTFGSGTRLTVV.

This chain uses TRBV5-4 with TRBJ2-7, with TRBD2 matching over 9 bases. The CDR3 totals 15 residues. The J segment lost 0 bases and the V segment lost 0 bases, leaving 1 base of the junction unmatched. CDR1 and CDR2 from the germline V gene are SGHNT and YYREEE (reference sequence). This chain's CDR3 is CASSLASGISYEQYF. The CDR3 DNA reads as TGTGCCAGCAGCTTGGCTAGCGGGATCTCCTACGAGCAGTACTTC. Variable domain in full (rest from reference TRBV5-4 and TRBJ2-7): ETGVTQSPTHLIKTRGQQVTLRCSSQSGHNTVSWYQQALGQGPQFIFQYYREEENGRGNFPPRFSGLQFPNYSSELNVNALELDDSALYLCASSLASGISYEQYFGPGTRLTVT.

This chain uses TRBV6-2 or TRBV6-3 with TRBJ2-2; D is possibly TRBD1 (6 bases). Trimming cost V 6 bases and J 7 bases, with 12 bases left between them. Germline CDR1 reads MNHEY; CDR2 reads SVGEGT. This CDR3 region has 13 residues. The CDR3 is CASSLTGIGELFF. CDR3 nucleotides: TGTGCCAGCAGCCTGACAGGAATCGGGGAGCTGTTTTTT.